This TCR beta chain was captured in a study of cytomegalovirus exposure and HLA in healthy donors. General study points: Presence/absence comparisons presumed near-even sequencing depth among donors. Rare TCR sequences predominated, though certain public TCRs were found in many donors.

In its sample, this clone was seen once. Its antigen is as yet unknown. An end of the junction differs from the germline gene, which may be a read error. The PCR used 60 Vbeta and 13 Jbeta primers. Using immunoSEQ multiplex PCR, the repertoire was profiled, and TCRdb retains in-frame clones only, with some absent. The sample records roughly 180,000 clones, approximately 83% being singletons. The sequenced material came from PBMCs. The receptor comes from a man aged 18 to 30 in good health and CMV-seropositive.

The CDR3 protein is CSSSSGGDGYTF. CDR3 DNA sequence: TGTTCCAGCAGTTCCGGGGGGGATGGCTACACCTTC. The chain couples TRBV7-9 to TRBJ1-2; D is possibly TRBD1 (5 bases). CDR1 is SEHNR, CDR2 FQNEAQ, per germline (reference sequence). The CDR3 spans 12 residues.